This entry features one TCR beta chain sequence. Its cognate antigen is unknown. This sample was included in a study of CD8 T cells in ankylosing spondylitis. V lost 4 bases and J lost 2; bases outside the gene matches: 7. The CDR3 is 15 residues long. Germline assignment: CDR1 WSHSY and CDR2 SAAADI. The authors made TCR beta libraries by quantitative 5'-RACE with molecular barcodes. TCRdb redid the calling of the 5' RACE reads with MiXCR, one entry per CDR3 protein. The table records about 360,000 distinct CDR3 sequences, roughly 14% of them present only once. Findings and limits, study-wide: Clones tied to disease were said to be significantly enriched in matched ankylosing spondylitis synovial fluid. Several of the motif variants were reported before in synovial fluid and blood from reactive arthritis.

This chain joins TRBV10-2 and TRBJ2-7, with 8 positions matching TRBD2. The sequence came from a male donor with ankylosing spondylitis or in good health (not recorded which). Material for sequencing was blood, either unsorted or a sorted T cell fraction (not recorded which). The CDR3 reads CASSAIAGRPYEQYF. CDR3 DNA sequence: TGCGCCAGCAGTGCCATAGCGGGGCGGCCCTACGAGCAGTACTTC.